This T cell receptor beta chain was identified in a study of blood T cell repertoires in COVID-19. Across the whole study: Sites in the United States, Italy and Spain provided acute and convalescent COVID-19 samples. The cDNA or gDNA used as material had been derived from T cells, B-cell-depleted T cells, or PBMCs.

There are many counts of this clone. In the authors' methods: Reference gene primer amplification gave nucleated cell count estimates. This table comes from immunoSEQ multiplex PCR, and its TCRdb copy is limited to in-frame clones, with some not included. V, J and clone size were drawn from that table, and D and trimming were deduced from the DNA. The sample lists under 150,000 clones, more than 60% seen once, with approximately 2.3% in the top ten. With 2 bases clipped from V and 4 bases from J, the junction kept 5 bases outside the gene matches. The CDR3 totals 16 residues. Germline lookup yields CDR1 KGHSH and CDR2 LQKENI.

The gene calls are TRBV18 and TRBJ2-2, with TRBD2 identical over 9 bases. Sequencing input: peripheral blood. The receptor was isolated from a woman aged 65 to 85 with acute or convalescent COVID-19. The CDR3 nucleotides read TGTGCCAGCTCACCAAGGAGCGGGGGGCGCACCGGGGAGCTGTTTTTT. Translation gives CASSPRSGGRTGELFF.